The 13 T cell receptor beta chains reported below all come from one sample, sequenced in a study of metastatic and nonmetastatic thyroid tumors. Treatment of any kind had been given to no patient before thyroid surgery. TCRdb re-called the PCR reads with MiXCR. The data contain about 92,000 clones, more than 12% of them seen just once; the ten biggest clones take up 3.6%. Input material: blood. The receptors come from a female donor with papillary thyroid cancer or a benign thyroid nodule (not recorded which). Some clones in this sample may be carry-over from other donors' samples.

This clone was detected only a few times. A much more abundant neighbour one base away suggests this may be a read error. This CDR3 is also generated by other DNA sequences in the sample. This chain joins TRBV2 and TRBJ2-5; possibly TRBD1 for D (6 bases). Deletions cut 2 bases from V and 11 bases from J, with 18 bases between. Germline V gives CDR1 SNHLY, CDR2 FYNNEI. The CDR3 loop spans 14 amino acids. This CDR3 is CASSERTPLGTQYF. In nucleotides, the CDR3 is TGTGCCAGCAGTGAAAGGACACCCTTAGGGACACAGTACTTC.

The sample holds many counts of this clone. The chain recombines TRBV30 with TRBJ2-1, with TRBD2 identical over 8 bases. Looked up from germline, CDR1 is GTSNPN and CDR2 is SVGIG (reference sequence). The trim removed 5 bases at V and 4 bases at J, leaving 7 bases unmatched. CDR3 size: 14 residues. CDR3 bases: TGTGCCTGGGGCCGTATAGCGGGGTACAATGAGCAGTTCTTC. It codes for CAWGRIAGYNEQFF.

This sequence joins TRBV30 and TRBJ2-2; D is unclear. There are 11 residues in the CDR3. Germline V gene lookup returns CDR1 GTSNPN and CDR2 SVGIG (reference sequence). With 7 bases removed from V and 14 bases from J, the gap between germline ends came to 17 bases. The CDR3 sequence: CASGSALDLFF. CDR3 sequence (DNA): TGTGCCTCCGGTTCAGCCCTGGATCTGTTTTTT.

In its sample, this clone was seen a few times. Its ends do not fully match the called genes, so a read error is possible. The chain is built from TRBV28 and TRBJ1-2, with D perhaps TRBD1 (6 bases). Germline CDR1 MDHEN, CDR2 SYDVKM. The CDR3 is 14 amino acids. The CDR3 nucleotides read TGTGCCAGCATTAACCCCCCGGGGGCTGCTGGCTGCACCTTC. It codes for CASINPPGAAGCTF.

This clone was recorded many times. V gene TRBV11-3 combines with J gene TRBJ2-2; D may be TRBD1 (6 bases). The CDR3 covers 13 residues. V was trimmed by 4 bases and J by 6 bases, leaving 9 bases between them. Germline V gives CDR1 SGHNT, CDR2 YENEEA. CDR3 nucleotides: TGTGCCAGCAGCTCACAGGGACCCGGGGAGCTGTTTTTT. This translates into CASSSQGPGELFF. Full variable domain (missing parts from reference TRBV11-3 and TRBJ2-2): EAGVVQSPRYKIIEKKQPVAFWCNPISGHNTLYWYLQNLGQGPELLIRYENEEAVDDSQLPKDRFSAERLKGVDSTLKIQPAELGDSAVYLCASSSQGPGELFFGEGSRLTVL.

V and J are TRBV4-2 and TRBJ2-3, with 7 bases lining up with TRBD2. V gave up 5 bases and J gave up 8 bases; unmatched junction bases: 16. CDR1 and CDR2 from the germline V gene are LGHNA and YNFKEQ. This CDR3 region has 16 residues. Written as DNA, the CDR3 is TGTGCCAGCAGCGGGGGGAGGGCCCTCACAGGCTTTACGCAGTATTTT. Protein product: CASSGGRALTGFTQYF.

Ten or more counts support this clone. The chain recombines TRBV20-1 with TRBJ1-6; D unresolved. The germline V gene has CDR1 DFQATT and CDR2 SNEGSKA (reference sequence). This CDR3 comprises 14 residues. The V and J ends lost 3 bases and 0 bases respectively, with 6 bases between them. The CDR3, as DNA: TGCAGTGCTAGTCGGCTCTCCTATAATTCACCCCTCCACTTT. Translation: CSASRLSYNSPLHF.

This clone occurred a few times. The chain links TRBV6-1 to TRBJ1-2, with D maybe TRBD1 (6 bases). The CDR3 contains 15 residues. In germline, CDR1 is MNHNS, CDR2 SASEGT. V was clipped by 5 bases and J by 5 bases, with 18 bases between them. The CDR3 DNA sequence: TGTGCCAGCAGTTCATGGACAGATCTGTCGTATGGCTACACCTTC. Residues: CASSSWTDLSYGYTF.

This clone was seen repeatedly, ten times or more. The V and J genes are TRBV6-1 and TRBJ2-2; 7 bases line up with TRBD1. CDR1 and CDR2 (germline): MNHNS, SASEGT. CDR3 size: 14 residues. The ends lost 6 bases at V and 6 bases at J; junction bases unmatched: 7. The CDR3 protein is CASRTGRAPGELFF. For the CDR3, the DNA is TGTGCCAGCAGGACAGGGCGCGCACCCGGGGAGCTGTTTTTT.

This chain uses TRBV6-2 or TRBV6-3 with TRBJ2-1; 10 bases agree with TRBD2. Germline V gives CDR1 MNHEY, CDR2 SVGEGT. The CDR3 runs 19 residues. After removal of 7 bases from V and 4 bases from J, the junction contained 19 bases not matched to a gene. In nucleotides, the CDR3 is TGTGCCAGCATACCTGGACTAGCGGTGTACCCTTCTCTTTACAATGAGCAGTTCTTC. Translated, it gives CASIPGLAVYPSLYNEQFF.

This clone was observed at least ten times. The DNA of the CDR3 is TGTGCCAGCGCAGGGAGAGTAGCGGGGTACCAAGAGACCCAGTACTTC. Its protein product is CASAGRVAGYQETQYF. The chain has TRBV6-1 and TRBJ2-5; TRBD2 matches at 8 bases. The CDR3 spans 16 residues. J lost 0 bases, V lost 8 bases, and 11 bases had no gene match. From germline, CDR1 is MNHNS and CDR2 SASEGT.

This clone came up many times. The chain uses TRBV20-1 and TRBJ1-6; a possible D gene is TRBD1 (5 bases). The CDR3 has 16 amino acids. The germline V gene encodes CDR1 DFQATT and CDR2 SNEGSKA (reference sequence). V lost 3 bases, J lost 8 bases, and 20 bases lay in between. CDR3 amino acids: CSARTLTVLRDSPLHF. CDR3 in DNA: TGCAGTGCTAGGACCCTGACGGTTCTCAGGGATTCACCCCTCCACTTT.

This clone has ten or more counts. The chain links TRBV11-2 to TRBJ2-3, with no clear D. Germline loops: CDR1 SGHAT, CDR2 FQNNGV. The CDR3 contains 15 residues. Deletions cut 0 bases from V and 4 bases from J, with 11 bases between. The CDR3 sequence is CASSLDGMQADTQYF. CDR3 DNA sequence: TGTGCCAGCAGCTTAGATGGAATGCAGGCAGATACGCAGTATTTT.